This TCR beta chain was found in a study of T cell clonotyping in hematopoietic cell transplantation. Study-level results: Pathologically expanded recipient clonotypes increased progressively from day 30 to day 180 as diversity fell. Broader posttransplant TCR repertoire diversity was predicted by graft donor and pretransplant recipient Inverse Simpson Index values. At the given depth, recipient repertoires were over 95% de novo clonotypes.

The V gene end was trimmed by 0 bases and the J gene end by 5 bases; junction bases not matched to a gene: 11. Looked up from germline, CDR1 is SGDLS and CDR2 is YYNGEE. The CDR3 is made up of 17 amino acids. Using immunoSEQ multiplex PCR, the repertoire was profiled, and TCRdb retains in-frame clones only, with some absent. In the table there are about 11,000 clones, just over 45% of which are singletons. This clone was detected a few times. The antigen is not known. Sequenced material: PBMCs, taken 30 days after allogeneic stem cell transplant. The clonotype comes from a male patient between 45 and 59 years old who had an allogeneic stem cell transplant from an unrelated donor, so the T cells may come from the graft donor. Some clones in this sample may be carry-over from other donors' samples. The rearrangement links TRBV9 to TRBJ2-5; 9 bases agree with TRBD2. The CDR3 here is CASSVGLAGRLGETQYF. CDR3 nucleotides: TGTGCCAGCAGCGTAGGGCTAGCGGGGCGCCTAGGGGAGACCCAGTACTTC.